This T cell receptor beta chain came from a study of T cells after somatic rescue of genetic block. The V end was cut by 3 bases, the J end by 0 bases, with 8 bases between. Germline lookup yields CDR1 SGHDN and CDR2 FVKESK. CDR3 size: 15 residues. The assay was immunoSEQ multiplex PCR, and TCRdb's table has in-frame clones only and misses some. The sample carries 14,000 to 15,000 clones, approximately 75% recorded once. The source of this sequence is a boy aged 10-17 years. This rearrangement joins TRBV14 to TRBJ1-4; D gene ambiguous. Input material: peripheral blood mononuclear cells (PBMCs). The CDR3 nucleotides read TGTGCCAGCAGCCAGAACTTTGCAACTAATGAAAAACTGTTTTTT. Translating gives CASSQNFATNEKLFF.